Presented here are 13 T cell receptor beta chains from one specimen sequenced in a study of blood T cell repertoires in COVID-19. Assay used: immunoSEQ multiplex PCR; TCRdb lists only in-frame clones, some missing. The sample contains hundreds of thousands of clones, 80% to 90% of which appear only once. The sequenced material came from PBMCs or T cells enriched from blood (not recorded which). The receptor source for this set is a middle-aged man in a cohort exposed to, infected with or recovered from COVID-19 (not recorded which).

The chain couples TRBV9 to TRBJ2-1; D might be TRBD1 (5 bases). Looked up from germline, CDR1 is SGDLS and CDR2 is YYNGEE. This CDR3 contains 12 residues. Trimming removed 4 bases at V and 12 bases at J, with 14 bases between. In DNA, the CDR3 is TGTGCCAGCAGCAAGACGGAAGGGGTGCAGTTCTTC. Protein sequence: CASSKTEGVQFF.

This clone was recorded only once. The rearrangement links TRBV9 to TRBJ1-6; TRBD1 aligns across 7 bases. The V and J ends lost 4 bases and 3 bases, in that order; junction bases with no gene match: 7. This CDR3 comprises 16 residues. CDR1 is SGDLS, CDR2 YYNGEE, per germline. The CDR3 bases are TGTGCCAGCAGCCCCGGACAGGATATCTATAATTCACCCCTCCACTTT. Translation: CASSPGQDIYNSPLHF.

The chain's CDR3 is CASSTGGNEQFF. The CDR3 region has the DNA TGTGCCAGTAGCACAGGGGGCAATGAGCAGTTCTTC. The chain employs TRBV19 and TRBJ2-1; 8 nucleotides match TRBD1. Germline V CDR1 and CDR2: LNHDA, SQIVND (reference sequence). CDR3 size: 12 residues. After removal of 6 bases from V and 6 bases from J, the junction contained 1 base not matched to a gene.

This clone was found a few times. The rearrangement uses TRBV5-1 and TRBJ2-3; D is possibly TRBD1 (6 bases). The CDR3 spans 15 residues. Trimming left V 3 bases short and J 3 bases short, with 14 bases between. The germline V gene encodes CDR1 SGHRS and CDR2 YFSETQ. DNA of the CDR3: TGCGCCAGCAGCTCCTCAGGGGTGAGGACAGATACGCAGTATTTT. Amino acid sequence: CASSSSGVRTDTQYF.

The J gene is TRBJ2-7, the V gene TRBV5-6; 7 bases are shared with TRBD1. With V trimmed by 6 bases and J by 4 bases, 10 bases remained unmatched. This CDR3 spans 14 amino acids. Looked up from germline, CDR1 is SGHDT and CDR2 is YYEEEE. In DNA form, the CDR3 reads TGTGCCAGCACTTTGGGACAGACTACATACGAGCAGTACTTC. Amino acids: CASTLGQTTYEQYF.

The CDR3 here is CASSLSNYGYTF. For the CDR3, the DNA is TGTGCCAGCAGCCTGAGTAACTATGGCTACACCTTC. V gene TRBV3-1 (or the pseudogene TRBV3-2) combines with J gene TRBJ1-2; D is uncertain. In germline, CDR1 is LGHDT, CDR2 YNNKEL (reference sequence). The germline V and J ends were trimmed by 4 bases and 1 base, with 4 bases remaining between them. The CDR3 has 12 amino acids.

This chain joins TRBV30 and TRBJ1-2, with TRBD1 matching 9 bases. CDR1 is GTSNPN, CDR2 SVGIG, per germline (reference sequence). V gave up 2 bases and J gave up 5 bases; unmatched junction bases: 12. CDR3 length: 16 residues. DNA of the CDR3: TGTGCCTGGAGTATAACGACCACCGGACAGGGGTATGGCTACACCTTC. It translates to CAWSITTTGQGYGYTF.

This chain uses TRBV10-3 with TRBJ1-2, with TRBD1 matching 7 bases. CDR3 length: 13 residues. V shed 3 bases, J shed 3 bases, and the junction held 1 base outside the gene matches. Germline CDR1 ENHRY, CDR2 SYGVKD. CDR3 DNA: TGTGCCATCAGTGACAGGGGGGACTATGGCTACACCTTC. The encoded protein is CAISDRGDYGYTF.

The chain joins TRBV9 to TRBJ2-1, with 8 nucleotides matching TRBD1. Germline-derived CDR1 and CDR2 are SGDLS and YYNGEE. The ends lost 3 bases at V and 0 bases at J; junction bases unmatched: 5. The CDR3 spans 16 residues. The CDR3 here is CASSDRTGSSYNEQFF. CDR3 sequence (DNA): TGTGCCAGCAGCGACCGGACAGGGAGCTCCTACAATGAGCAGTTCTTC.

The CDR3 coding sequence is TGTGCCAGCAGCTTATTCCCCCGAGCAGGGAGGGGAAACACCATATATTTT. It specifies CASSLFPRAGRGNTIYF. The J gene is TRBJ1-3, the V gene TRBV7-6; TRBD1 is a possible D gene (5 bases). Germline CDR1 SGHVS, CDR2 FNYEAQ. The V gene lost 2 bases and the J gene lost 4 bases, with 18 bases spanning the gap. CDR3 length: 17 amino acids.

The genes are TRBV5-1 and TRBJ1-4; D remains ambiguous. CDR3 size: 12 residues. V lost 2 bases, J lost 5 bases, and 4 bases lay in between. Per germline, CDR1 SGHRS and CDR2 YFSETQ. The CDR3 DNA reads TGCGCCAGCAGCTTACAGAATGAAAAACTGTTTTTT. This translates into CASSLQNEKLFF.

This clone was seen once. The rearrangement joins TRBV18 to TRBJ2-3, with 7 bases fitting TRBD2. The V gene end was trimmed by 5 bases and the J gene end by 2 bases; junction bases not matched to a gene: 7. CDR3 length equals 15 residues. CDR1 and CDR2 (germline): KGHSH, LQKENI. CDR3 sequence reads: CASSLLAVNTDTQYF. Written as DNA, the CDR3 is TGTGCCAGCTCATTGCTAGCGGTTAACACAGATACGCAGTATTTT. Looking up the rest from reference TRBV18 and TRBJ2-3 gives the full variable domain: NAGVMQNPRHLVRRRGQEARLRCSPMKGHSHVYWYRQLPEEGLKFMVYLQKENIIDESGMPKERFSAEFPKEGPSILRIQQVVRGDSAAYFCASSLLAVNTDTQYFGPGTRLTVL.

The chain recombines TRBV30 with TRBJ1-6; D may be TRBD1 (5 bases). The germline gives CDR1 GTSNPN, CDR2 SVGIG (reference sequence). The CDR3 consists of 13 residues. Trimming took off 8 bases at V and 7 bases at J, with 15 bases between the two ends. The CDR3 here is CAQGRGWNSPLHF. The DNA for the CDR3 is TGTGCCCAAGGCCGGGGGTGGAATTCACCCCTCCACTTT.